What follows describes a single T cell receptor (beta chain). This clonotype appeared a single time. No cognate antigen has been identified for it. Base qualities were left out, and no much larger clone turns up one base away. This record belongs to a study of blood T cells in healthy people across ages (dated by TCRdb to the mid-2010s). For the study in its entirety: In model experiments, template switching captured roughly one uniquely barcoded TCR beta cDNA molecule for every two T cells. The study measured age-related changes in TCR beta repertoire diversity using deep sequencing normalized with unique cDNA molecular identifiers. Four age groups were formed from the donors: young (average 16 years), middle-aged (around 41), aged (around 62) and long-lived (more than 75). To avoid experimental bias, donors of different ages were randomly spread across the sequencing lanes. For two donors (one aged 18 to 30 and one aged 80 or older), the study analyzed two additional independent replicas of 1 million unique cDNA reads from the same blood draw.

The germline V gene specifies MNHEY as CDR1 and SVGAGI as CDR2. The CDR3 holds 16 amino acids from the cysteine to the phenylalanine. The retained sequence is limited to the CDR3, 48 bases, with the frame set at the first base. V was cut back by 1 base and J by 3 bases, leaving a gap of 15 bases between them. Library construction relied on 5' RACE. The sequencing machine was an Illumina HiSeq 2500. The second PCR ran for roughly 6 to 11 cycles and used a J-beta primer mix along with a sample-barcoded 5' primer. A template-switch 5' adaptor carrying 12 random nucleotides introduced a unique molecular identifier onto each TCR beta cDNA molecule. At least 2.5 million CDR3-containing paired-end reads were obtained from each sample. First-strand cDNA synthesis was performed from all RNA using the Mint cDNA synthesis kit, with priming by a TRBC-specific oligonucleotide. Following uracil-DNA glycosylase treatment, all cDNA underwent a first 18-cycle PCR with the universal primers M1SS and BC2_uni_R. The authors' pipeline ran thus. For normalization, 1 million high-quality reads were randomly selected from each sample, with every read carrying a distinct molecular identifier. Instead of being binned into consensus sequences, reads that shared molecular identifiers were thrown out. MiTCR, set to a Q25 quality threshold and the strictest error-elimination algorithm, was used for CDR3 identification, clonotype clustering and error correction. A nonparametric unseen species model using Euler transformation provided a lower-bound estimate of total TCR beta diversity. The public sequencing data were trimmed at Q25 with fastp and processed into clonotypes with MiXCR by TCRdb, which kept only in-frame beta chains. Rows are unified per CDR3 protein, each entry keeping the most common DNA and genes. It is TCRdb's table, rather than the study itself, that gives the V and J calls and clone size. The sample profile shows 1,500,000 or so distinct CDR3 sequences; about 45% of them were found once. Of the sample, approximately 4.1% is held by the ten largest clones.

The approximately 41 donors, aged about 6 to 100 years, were systemically healthy Caucasian individuals from Russia. Each donor gave roughly 11 milliliters of peripheral blood, drawn into EDTA-treated Vacutainer tubes. PBMCs were isolated by Ficoll-Paque density-gradient centrifugation, with at least 6.5 million obtained per sample. Trizol reagent was used to extract total RNA from the PBMCs, yielding at least 5 micrograms per sample. Naive CD45RAhigh/CD27high T cell percentages were measured by flow cytometry on a PBMC aliquot from every donor. The paper as a whole reports these results and caveats: Estimates of total diversity from one million sequenced T cells were regarded as lower bounds and underestimates. Because donor CMV infection status was unknown, age-related changes in expanded clonotypes were potentially confounded. Compared with the aged group, more naive CD4+ T cells, fewer expanded clones and increased TCR diversity were shown by the long-lived group, suggesting age selection. The percentage of naive T cells measured by flow cytometry correlated strongly with observed TCR beta diversity. As age increased, observed TCR beta diversity per million T cells dropped in a roughly linear way, and a significant reduction was already evident by age 40. Bulk unsorted PBMC profiling prevented conclusive comparison of naive and antigen-experienced compartments.

The rearranged chain carries TRBV6-5 and TRBJ1-2; TRBD1 is perhaps the D gene, given 5 matching bases. This receptor was identified in a woman in her late teens or twenties in good health. Sequenced material: blood. Read as DNA, the sequence is TGTGCCAGCAGTTACTACGTAGGGGCTTTGGACTATGGCTACACCTTC. Its translation reads: CASSYYVGALDYGYTF.